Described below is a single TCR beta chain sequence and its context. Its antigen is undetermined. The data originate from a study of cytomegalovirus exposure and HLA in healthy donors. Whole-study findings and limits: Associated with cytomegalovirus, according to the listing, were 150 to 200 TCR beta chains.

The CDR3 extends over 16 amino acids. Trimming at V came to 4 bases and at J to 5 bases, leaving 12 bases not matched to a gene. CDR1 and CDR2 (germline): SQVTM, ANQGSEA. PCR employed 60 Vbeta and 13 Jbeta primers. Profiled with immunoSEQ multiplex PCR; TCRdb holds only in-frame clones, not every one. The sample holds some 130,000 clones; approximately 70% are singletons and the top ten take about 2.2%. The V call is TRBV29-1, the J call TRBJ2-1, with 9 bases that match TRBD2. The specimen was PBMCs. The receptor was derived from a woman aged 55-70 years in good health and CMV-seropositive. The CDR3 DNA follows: TGCAGCGTTGTCCTATCTGGCGGGAGGGCCGACAATGAGCAGTTCTTC. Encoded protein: CSVVLSGGRADNEQFF.